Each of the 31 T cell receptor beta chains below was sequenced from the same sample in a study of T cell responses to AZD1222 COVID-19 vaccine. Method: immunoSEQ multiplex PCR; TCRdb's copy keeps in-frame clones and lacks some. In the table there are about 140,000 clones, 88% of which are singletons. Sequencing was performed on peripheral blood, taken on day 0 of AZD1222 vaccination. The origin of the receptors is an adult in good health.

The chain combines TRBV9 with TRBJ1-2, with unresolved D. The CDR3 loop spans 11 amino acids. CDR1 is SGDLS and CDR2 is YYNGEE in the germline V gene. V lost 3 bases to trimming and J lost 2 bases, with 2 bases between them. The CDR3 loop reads CASSDNYGYTF. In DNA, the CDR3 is TGTGCCAGCAGCGACAACTATGGCTACACCTTC.

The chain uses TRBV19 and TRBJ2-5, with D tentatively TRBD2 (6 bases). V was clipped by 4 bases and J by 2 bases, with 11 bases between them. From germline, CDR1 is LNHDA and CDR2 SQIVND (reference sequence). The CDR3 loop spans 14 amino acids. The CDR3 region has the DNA TGTGCCAGTAGTAGGGGGACTCATCAAGAGACCCAGTACTTC. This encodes CASSRGTHQETQYF.

The CDR3 loop is CASKKDSLSGNEQFF. For the CDR3, the DNA is TGTGCCAGCAAAAAGGACAGTTTAAGTGGCAATGAGCAGTTCTTC. The rearrangement links TRBV7-2 to TRBJ2-1, with D perhaps TRBD1 (6 bases). There are 15 residues in the CDR3. The germline gives CDR1 SGHTA, CDR2 FQGNSA. Trimming left V 7 bases short and J 6 bases short, with 19 bases between.

In nucleotides, the CDR3 is TGTGCCAGCAGCCAGGATTTGACAGGGAACACCGGGGAGCTGTTTTTT. Its translation: CASSQDLTGNTGELFF. V usage is TRBV14 and J usage is TRBJ2-2, with D perhaps TRBD1 (6 bases). V was clipped by 3 bases and J by 1 base, with 12 bases between them. CDR1 and CDR2 (germline): SGHDN, FVKESK. The CDR3 covers 16 residues.

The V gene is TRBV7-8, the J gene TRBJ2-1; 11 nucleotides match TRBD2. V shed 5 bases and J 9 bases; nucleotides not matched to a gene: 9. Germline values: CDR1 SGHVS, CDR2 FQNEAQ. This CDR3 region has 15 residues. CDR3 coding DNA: TGTGCCAGCAGCCCAAGTACTAGCGGGAGTACTGAGCAGTTCTTC. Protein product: CASSPSTSGSTEQFF.

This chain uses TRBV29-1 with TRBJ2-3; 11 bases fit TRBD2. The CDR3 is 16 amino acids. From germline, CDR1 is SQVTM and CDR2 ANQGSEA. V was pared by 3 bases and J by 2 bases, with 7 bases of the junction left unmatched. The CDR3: CSVEKLLAGDTDTQYF. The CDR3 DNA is TGCAGCGTTGAGAAACTACTAGCGGGAGACACAGATACGCAGTATTTT.

In nucleotides, the CDR3 is TGTGCCAGCAGCCGTAGCGGGAGGAGCCACGAGCAGTACTTC. It translates to CASSRSGRSHEQYF. The rearrangement uses TRBV7-8 and TRBJ2-7; 10 bases are a match to TRBD2. The germline gives CDR1 SGHVS, CDR2 FQNEAQ. This CDR3 is built from 14 residues. V shed 5 bases and J 5 bases; nucleotides not matched to a gene: 6.

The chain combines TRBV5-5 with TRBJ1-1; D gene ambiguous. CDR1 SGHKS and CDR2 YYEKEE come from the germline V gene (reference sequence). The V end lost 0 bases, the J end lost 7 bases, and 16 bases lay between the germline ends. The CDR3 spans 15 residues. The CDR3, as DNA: TGTGCCAGCAGCTTGGCAGGAGCAAATGACATTGAAGCTTTCTTT. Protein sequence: CASSLAGANDIEAFF.

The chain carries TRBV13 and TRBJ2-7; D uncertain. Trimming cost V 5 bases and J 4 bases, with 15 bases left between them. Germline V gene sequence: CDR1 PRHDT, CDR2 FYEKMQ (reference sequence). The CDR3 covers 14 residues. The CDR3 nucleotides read TGTGCCAGCAGCCCCCGAGACTTCGTTTACGAGCAGTACTTC. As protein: CASSPRDFVYEQYF.

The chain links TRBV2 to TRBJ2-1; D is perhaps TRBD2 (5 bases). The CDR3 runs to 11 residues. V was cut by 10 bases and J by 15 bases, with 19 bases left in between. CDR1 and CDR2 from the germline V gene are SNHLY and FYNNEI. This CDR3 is CAIRTGMTRFF. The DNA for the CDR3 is TGTGCCATTCGAACGGGGATGACAAGGTTCTTC.

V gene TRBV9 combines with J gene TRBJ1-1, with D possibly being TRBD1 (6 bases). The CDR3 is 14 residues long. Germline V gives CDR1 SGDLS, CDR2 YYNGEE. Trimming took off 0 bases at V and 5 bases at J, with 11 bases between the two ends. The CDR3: CASSVDGGLTEAFF. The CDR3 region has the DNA TGTGCCAGCAGCGTAGATGGGGGGCTGACTGAAGCTTTCTTT.

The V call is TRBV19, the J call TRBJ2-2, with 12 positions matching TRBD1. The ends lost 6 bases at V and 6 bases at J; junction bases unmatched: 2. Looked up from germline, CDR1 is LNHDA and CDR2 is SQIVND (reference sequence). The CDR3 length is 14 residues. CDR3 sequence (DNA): TGTGCCAGTAGGGGACAGGGGGCGGCCGGGGAGCTGTTTTTT. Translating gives CASRGQGAAGELFF.

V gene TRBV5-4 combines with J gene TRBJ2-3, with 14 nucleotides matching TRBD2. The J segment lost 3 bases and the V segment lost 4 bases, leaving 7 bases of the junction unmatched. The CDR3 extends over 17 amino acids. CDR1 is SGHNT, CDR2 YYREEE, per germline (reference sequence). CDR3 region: CASSPRTSGRNTDTQYF. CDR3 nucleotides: TGTGCCAGCAGCCCCCGGACTAGCGGGAGGAATACAGATACGCAGTATTTT.

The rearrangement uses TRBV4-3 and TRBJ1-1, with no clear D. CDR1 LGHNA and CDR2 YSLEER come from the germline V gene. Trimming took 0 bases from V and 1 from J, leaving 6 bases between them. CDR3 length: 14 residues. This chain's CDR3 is CASSQDAANTEAFF. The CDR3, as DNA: TGCGCCAGCAGCCAAGATGCGGCGAACACTGAAGCTTTCTTT.

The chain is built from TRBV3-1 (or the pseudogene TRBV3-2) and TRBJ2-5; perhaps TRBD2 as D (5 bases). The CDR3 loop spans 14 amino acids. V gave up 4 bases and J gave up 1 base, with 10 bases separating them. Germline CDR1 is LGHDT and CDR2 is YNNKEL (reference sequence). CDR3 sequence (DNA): TGTGCCAGCAGCCTTAGCGCCCTCCAAGAGACCCAGTACTTC. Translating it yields CASSLSALQETQYF.

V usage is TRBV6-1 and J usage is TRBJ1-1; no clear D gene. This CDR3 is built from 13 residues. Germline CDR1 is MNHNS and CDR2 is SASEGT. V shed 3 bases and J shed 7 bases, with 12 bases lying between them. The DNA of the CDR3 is TGTGCCAGCAGTGAGGGAGTACTAAATGAAGCTTTCTTT. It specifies CASSEGVLNEAFF.

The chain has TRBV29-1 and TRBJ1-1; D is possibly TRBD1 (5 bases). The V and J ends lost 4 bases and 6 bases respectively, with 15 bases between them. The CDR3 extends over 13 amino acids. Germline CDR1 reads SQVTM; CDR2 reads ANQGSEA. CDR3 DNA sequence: TGCAGCGTTGTGCGGCAGAGGGGAGCTGAAGCTTTCTTT. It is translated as CSVVRQRGAEAFF.

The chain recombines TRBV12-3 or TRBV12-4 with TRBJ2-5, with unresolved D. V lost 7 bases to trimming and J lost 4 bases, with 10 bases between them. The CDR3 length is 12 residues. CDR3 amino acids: CASTRVRETQYF. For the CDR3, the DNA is TGTGCCAGCACTCGGGTCCGAGAGACCCAGTACTTC.

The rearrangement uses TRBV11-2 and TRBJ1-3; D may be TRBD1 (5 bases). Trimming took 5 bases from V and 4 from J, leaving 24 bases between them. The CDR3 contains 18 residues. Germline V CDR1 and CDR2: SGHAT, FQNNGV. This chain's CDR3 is CASSPPKSVGVEGNTIYF. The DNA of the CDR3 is TGTGCCAGCAGCCCCCCGAAGAGTGTAGGGGTGGAGGGAAACACCATATATTTT.

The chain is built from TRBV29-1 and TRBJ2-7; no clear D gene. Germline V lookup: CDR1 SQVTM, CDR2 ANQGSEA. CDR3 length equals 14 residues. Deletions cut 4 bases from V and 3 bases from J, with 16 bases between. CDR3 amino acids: CSVVPTSSYYEQYF. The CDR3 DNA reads TGCAGCGTTGTTCCTACAAGCTCCTACTACGAGCAGTACTTC.

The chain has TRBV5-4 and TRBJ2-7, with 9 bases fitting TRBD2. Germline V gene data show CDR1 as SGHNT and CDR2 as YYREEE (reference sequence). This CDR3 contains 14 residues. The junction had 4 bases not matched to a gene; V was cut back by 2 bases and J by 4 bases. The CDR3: CASSFMTSGYEQYF. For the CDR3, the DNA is TGTGCCAGCAGCTTCATGACTAGCGGTTACGAGCAGTACTTC. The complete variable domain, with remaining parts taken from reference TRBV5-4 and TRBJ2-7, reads ETGVTQSPTHLIKTRGQQVTLRCSSQSGHNTVSWYQQALGQGPQFIFQYYREEENGRGNFPPRFSGLQFPNYSSELNVNALELDDSALYLCASSFMTSGYEQYFGPGTRLTVT.

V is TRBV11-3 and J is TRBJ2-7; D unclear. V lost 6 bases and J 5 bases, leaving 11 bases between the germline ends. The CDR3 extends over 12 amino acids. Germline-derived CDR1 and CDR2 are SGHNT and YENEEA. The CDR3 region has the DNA TGTGCCAGCAGTCGTGACCTTGACGAGCAGTACTTC. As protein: CASSRDLDEQYF.

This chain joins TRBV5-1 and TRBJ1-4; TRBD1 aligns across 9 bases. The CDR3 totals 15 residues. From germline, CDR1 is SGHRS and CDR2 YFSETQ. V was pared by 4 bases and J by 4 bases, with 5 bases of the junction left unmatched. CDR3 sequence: CASSVGQGINEKLFF. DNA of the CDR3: TGCGCCAGCAGCGTCGGACAGGGGATTAATGAAAAACTGTTTTTT.

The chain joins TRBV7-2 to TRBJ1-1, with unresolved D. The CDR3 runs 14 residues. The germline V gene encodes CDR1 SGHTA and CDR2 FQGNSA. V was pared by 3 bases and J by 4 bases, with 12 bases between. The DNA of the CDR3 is TGTGCCAGCAGCTTCACCCCCCCTCTCACTGAAGCTTTCTTT. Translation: CASSFTPPLTEAFF.

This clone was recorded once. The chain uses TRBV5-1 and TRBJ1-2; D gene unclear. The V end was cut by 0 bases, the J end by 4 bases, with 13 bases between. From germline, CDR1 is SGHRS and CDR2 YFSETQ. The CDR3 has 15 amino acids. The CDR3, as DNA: TGCGCCAGCAGCTTGGGGACCCTTCGAGGCTATGGCTACACCTTC. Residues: CASSLGTLRGYGYTF. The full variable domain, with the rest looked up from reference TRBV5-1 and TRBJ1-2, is KAGVTQTPRYLIKTRGQQVTLSCSPISGHRSVSWYQQTPGQGLQFLFEYFSETQRNKGNFPGRFSGRQFSNSRSEMNVSTLELGDSALYLCASSLGTLRGYGYTFGSGTRLTVV.

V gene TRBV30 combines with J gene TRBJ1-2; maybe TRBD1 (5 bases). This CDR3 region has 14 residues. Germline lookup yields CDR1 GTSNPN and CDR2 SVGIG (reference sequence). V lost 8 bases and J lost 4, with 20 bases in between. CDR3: CAHMGVGAFYGYTF. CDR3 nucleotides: TGTGCCCACATGGGGGTAGGGGCGTTCTATGGCTACACCTTC.

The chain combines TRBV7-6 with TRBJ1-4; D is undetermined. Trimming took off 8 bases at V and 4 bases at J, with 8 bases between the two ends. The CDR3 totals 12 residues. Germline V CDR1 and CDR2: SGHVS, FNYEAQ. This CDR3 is CASALINEKLFF. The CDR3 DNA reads TGTGCCAGCGCGCTGATTAATGAAAAACTGTTTTTT.

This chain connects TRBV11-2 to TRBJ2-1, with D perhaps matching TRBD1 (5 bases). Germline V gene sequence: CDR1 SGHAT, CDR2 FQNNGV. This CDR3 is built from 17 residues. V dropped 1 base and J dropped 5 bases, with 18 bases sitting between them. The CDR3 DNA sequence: TGTGCCAGCAGCTTAGGCGCTGTTGGGGTAGGGGACAATGAGCAGTTCTTC. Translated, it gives CASSLGAVGVGDNEQFF.

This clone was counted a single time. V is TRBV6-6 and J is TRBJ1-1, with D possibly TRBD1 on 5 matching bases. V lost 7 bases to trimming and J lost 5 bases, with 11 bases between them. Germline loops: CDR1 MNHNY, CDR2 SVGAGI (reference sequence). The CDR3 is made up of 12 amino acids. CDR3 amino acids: CASNRDSTEAFF. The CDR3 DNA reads TGTGCCAGCAACCGCGACAGTACTGAAGCTTTCTTT.

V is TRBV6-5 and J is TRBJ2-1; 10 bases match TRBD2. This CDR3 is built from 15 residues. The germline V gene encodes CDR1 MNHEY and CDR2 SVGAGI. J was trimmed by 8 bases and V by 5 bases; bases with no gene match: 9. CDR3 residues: CASSLPGLASDEQFF. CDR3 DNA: TGTGCCAGCAGTCTTCCGGGACTAGCGAGCGATGAGCAGTTCTTC.

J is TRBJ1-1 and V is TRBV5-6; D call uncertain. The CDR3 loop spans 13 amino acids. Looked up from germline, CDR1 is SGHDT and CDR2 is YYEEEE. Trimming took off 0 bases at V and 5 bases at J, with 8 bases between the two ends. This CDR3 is CASSLGRWTEAFF. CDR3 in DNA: TGTGCCAGCAGCTTGGGGCGTTGGACTGAAGCTTTCTTT.